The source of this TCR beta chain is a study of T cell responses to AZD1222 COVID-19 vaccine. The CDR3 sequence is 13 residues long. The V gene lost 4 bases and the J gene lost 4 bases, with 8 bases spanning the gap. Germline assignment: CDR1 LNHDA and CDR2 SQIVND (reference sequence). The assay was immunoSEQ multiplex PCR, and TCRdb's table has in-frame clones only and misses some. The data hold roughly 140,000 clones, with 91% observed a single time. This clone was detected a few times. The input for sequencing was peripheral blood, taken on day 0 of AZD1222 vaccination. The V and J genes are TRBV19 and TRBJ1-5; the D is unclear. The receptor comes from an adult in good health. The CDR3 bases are TGTGCCAGTAGTACAGGACCTAATCAGCCCCAGCATTTT. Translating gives CASSTGPNQPQHF.